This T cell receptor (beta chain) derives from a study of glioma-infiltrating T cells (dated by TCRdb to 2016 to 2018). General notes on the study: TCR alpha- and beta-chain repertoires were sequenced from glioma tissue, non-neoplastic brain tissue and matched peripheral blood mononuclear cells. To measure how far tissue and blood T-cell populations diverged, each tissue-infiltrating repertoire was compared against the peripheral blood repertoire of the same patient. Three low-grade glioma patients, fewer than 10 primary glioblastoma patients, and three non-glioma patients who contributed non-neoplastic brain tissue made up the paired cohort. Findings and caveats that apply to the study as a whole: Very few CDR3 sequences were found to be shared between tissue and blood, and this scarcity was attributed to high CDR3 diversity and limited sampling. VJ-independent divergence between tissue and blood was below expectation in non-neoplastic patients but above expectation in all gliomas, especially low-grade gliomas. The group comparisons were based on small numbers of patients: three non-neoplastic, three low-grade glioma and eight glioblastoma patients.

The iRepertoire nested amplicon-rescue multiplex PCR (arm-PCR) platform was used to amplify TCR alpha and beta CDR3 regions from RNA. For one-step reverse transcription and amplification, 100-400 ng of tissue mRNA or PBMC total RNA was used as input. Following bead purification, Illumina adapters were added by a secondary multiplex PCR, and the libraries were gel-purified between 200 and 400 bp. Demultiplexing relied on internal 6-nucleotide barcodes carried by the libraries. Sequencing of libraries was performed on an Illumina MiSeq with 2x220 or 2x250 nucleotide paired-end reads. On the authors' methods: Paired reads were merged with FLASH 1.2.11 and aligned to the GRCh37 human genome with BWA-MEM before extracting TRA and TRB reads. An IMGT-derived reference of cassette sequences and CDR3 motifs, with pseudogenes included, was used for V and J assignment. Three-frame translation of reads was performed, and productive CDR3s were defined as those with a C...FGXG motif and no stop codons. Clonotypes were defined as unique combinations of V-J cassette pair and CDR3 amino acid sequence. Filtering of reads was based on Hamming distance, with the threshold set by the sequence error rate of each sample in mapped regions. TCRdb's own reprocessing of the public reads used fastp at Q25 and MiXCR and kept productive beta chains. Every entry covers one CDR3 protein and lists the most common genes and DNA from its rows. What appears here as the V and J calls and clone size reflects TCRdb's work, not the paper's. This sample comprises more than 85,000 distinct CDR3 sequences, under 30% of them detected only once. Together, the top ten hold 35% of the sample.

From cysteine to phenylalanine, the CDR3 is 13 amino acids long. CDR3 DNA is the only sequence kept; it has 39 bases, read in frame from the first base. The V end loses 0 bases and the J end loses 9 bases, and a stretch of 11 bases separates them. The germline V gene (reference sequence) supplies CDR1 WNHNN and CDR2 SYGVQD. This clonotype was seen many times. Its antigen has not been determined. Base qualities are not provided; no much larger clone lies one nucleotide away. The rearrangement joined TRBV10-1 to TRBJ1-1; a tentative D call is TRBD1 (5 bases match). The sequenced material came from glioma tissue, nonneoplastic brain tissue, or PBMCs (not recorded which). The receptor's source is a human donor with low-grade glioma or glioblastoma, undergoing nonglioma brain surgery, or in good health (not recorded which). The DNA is TGCGCCAGCAGTGAGTCCCAGAGGGGTAAAGCTTTCTTT. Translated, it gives CASSESQRGKAFF.